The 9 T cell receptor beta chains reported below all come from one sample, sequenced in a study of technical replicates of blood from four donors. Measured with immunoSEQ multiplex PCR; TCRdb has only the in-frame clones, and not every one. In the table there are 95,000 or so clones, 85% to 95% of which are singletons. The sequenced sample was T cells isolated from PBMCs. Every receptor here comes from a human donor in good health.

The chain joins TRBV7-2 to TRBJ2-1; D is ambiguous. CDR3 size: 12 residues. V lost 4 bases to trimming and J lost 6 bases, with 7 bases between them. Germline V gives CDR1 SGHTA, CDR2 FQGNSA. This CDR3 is CASSSTRNEQFF. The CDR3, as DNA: TGTGCCAGCAGCTCAACTCGCAATGAGCAGTTCTTC.

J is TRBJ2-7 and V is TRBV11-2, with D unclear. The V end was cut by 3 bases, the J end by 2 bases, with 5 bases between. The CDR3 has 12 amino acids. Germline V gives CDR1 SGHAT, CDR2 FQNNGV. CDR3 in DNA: TGTGCCAGCAGCTTTTATGCCTACGAGCAGTACTTC. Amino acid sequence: CASSFYAYEQYF.

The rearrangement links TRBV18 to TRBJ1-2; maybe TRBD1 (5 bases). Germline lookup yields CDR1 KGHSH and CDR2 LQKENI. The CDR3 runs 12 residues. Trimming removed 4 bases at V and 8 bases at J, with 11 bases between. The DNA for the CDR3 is TGTGCCAGCTCACAGGGGTCTGAAGGCTACACCTTC. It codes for CASSQGSEGYTF. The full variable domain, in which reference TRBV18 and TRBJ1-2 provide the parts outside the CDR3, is NAGVMQNPRHLVRRRGQEARLRCSPMKGHSHVYWYRQLPEEGLKFMVYLQKENIIDESGMPKERFSAEFPKEGPSILRIQQVVRGDSAAYFCASSQGSEGYTFGSGTRLTVV.

CDR3 in amino acids: CASSPGQGRGNTIYF. The CDR3 DNA reads TGTGCCAGCAGCCCTGGACAGGGGAGAGGAAACACCATATATTTT. The chain combines TRBV7-6 with TRBJ1-3; 9 bases map to TRBD1. After removal of 5 bases from V and 4 bases from J, the junction contained 6 bases not matched to a gene. The CDR3 sequence is 15 residues long. Germline V gene lookup returns CDR1 SGHVS and CDR2 FNYEAQ.

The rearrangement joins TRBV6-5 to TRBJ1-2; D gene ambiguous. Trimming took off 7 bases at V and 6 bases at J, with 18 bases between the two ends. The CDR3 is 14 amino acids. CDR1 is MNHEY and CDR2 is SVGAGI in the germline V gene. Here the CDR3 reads CASTEGSLSNGYTF. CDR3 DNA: TGTGCCAGCACCGAGGGATCTCTATCTAATGGCTACACCTTC.

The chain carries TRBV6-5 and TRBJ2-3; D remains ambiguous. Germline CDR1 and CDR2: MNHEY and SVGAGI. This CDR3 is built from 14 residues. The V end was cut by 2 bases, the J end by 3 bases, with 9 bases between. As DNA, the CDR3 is TGTGCCAGCAGTTACGCAGGTACGACAGATACGCAGTATTTT. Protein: CASSYAGTTDTQYF.

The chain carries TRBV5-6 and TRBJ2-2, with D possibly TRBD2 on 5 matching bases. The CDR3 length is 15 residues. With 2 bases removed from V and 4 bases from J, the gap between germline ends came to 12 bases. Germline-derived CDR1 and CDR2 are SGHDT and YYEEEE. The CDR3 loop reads CASSFILGLTGELFF. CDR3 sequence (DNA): TGTGCCAGCAGCTTTATACTAGGACTCACCGGGGAGCTGTTTTTT.

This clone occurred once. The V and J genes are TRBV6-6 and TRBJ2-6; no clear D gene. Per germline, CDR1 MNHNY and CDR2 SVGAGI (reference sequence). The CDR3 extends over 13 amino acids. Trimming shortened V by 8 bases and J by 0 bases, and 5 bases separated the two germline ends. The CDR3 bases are TGTGCCAGCGGTAGCTCTGGGGCCAACGTCCTGACTTTC. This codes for CASGSSGANVLTF.

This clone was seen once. The CDR3 is CASSQGGGPPGNTIYF. Here the CDR3 DNA reads TGCGCCAGCAGCCAAGGGGGGGGACCGCCCGGAAACACCATATATTTT. The chain is built from TRBV4-1 and TRBJ1-3; D may be TRBD1 (5 bases). Looked up from germline, CDR1 is MGHRA and CDR2 is YSYEKL. This CDR3 has 16 amino acids. Trimming stripped 1 base from V and 4 bases from J, with 14 bases between.